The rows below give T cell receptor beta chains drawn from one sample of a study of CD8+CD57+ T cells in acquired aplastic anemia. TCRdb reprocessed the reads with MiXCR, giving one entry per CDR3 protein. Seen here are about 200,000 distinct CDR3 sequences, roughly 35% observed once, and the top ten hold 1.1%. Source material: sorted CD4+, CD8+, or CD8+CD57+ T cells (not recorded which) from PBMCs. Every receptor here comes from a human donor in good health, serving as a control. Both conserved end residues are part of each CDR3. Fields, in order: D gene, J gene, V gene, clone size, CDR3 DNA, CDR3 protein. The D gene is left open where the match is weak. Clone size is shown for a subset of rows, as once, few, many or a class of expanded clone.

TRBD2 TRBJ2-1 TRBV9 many TGTGCCAGCAGTAAGACTAGCGGGATGTACAATGAGCAGTTCTTC CASSKTSGMYNEQFF
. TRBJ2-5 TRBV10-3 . TGTGCCATCAGTGTGGCAGGGTCGTTAGAGACCCAGTACTTC CAISVAGSLETQYF
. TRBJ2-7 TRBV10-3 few TGTGCCATCAGTGAATCAGGTATCTACGAGCAGTACTTC CAISESGIYEQYF
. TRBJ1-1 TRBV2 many TGTGCCACCACCCGGGAGAACACTGAAGCTTTCTTT CATTRENTEAFF
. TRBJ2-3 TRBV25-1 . TGTCCCAGGGGAGTTTTCTTCACAGATACGCAGTATTTT CPRGVFFTDTQYF
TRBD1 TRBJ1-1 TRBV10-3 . TGTGCCAGCAGCTATATACAGGGGAGGAACACTGAAGCTTTCTTT CASSYIQGRNTEAFF
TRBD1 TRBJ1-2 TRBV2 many TGTGCCAGCAGGATGACAGGGGGCCCGAATGGCTACACCTTC CASRMTGGPNGYTF
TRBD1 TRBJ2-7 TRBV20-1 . TGCAGCGCTAGGCCTGACAGGGGAACCTACGAGCAGTACTTC CSARPDRGTYEQYF
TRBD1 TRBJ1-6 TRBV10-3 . TGTGCCATCAGTGAGTCCCAGGGGGCGAGTGGTTCACCCCTCCACTTT CAISESQGASGSPLHF
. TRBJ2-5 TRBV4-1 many TGCGCCAGCAGCCAAGGCTTTTCACTGGGAGAGACCCAGTACTTC CASSQGFSLGETQYF
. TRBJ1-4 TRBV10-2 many TGCGCCAGCAGGGCAGGCCCTAAGAATGAAAAACTGTTTTTT CASRAGPKNEKLFF
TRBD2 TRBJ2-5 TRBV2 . TGTGCCGGAGGGACTAGCGGGCTCCAAGAGACCCAGTACTTC CAGGTSGLQETQYF
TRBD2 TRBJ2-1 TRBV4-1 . TGCGCCAGCAGCCCGACTAGCGGGACCTACAATGAGCAGTTCTTC CASSPTSGTYNEQFF
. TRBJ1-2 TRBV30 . TGTGCCTGCACAGGACTAAGGGTGGGCTACACCTTC CACTGLRVGYTF
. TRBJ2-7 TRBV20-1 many TGCAGTGCTGCGGACAGCCTCTACGAGCAGTACTTC CSAADSLYEQYF
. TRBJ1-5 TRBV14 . TGTGCCAGCAGCCCAACGGCAGCTCAGCCCCAGCATTTT CASSPTAAQPQHF
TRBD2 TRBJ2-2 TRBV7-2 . TGTGCCAGCTTCCGCGGGGGGGCTGTCGGGGAGCTGTTTTTT CASFRGGAVGELFF
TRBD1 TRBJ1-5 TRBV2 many TGTGCCAGCAGAGCCTCCGGGACAGGGAGCTATCAGTCCCAGCATTTT CASRASGTGSYQSQHF
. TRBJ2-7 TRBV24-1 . TGTGCCACCAGTGAGGGCGGGACTCCTCGATACGAGCAGTACTTC CATSEGGTPRYEQYF
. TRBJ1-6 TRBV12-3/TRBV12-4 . TGTGCCAGCAGGGGGCCGGATTCACCCCTCCACTTT CASRGPDSPLHF
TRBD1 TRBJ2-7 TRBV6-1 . TGTGCCAGCAGAAGACAGACAGGGGGAACGTACGAGCAGTACTTC CASRRQTGGTYEQYF
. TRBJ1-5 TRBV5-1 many TGCGCCAGCAGCAGGGACCTCAATCAGCCCCAGCATTTT CASSRDLNQPQHF
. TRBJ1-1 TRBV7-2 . TGTGCCAGCAGCTTAGATGGGGGGCTGGGAAGAAACACTGAAGCTTCCTTT CASSLDGGLGRNTEASF
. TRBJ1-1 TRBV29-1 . TGCAGCGCCAGCAGTGAAGGGGGATACACTGAAGCTTTCTTT CSASSEGGYTEAFF
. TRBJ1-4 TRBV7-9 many TGTGCCAGCAGCTTCCTACAGGGCGATGAAAAACTGTTTTTT CASSFLQGDEKLFF
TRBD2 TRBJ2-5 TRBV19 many TGTGCCAGTAGTCGCCTGACTAGCGGGGGCCGAGAGACCCAGTACTTC CASSRLTSGGRETQYF
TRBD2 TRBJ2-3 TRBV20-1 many TGCAGTGCTCCCGGACTAGCGGGGAACACAGATACGCAGTATTTT CSAPGLAGNTDTQYF
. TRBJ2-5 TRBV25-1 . . CASSEYRYYSGNTIYFGETQNF
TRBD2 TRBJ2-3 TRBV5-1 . TGCGCCAGCAGCGGGGGACTAGCGGGCGAGTCAGATACGCAGTATTTT CASSGGLAGESDTQYF
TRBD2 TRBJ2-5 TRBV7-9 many TGTGCCAGCAGTTCTGAGCGGGAGTACCAAGAGACCCAGTACTTC CASSSEREYQETQYF
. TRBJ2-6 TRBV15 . TGTGCCACCAGCAGAGTTCTGACTTTC CATSRVLTF
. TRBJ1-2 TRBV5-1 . TGCGCCAGCAGCTTGGCGGGGGGCCTCTATGGCTACACCTTC CASSLAGGLYGYTF
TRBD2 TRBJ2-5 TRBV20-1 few TGCAGTGCGCCGACTAGCGGGGCAACCCAAGAGACCCAGTGCTTC CSAPTSGATQETQCF
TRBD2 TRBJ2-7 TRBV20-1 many TGCAGTGCTAGATCGACTAGCGGGGGGCTCTCTTCCTACGAGCAGTACTTC CSARSTSGGLSSYEQYF
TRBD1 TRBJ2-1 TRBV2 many TGTGCCAGCAGAATAGACAGGGATGACAATGAGCAGTTCTTC CASRIDRDDNEQFF
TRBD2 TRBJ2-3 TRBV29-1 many TGCAGCTCCGGGGGGACCTACAACACAGATACGCAGTATTTT CSSGGTYNTDTQYF
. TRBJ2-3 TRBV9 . TGTGCCAGCAGCGTCAGCAGAGATACGCAGTATTTT CASSVSRDTQYF
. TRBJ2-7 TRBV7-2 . TGTGCCAGCAGCTTAGCGTCAGGGGGGTACGAGCAGTACTTC CASSLASGGYEQYF
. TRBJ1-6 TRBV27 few TGTGCCAGCAGTACATACAGGGTCGTTGAACCCCCCCACTTT CASSTYRVVEPPHF
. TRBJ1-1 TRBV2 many TGTGCCAGCAGTGAAGCGGCCAGAAGAAACACTGAAGCTTTCTTT CASSEAARRNTEAFF
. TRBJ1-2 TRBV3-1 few TGTGCCAGCTATAACGGGGCAAACTATGGCTACACCTTC CASYNGANYGYTF
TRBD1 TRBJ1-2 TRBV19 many TGTGCCAGTAGCGACAGGGGGACCGACTATGGCTACACCTTC CASSDRGTDYGYTF
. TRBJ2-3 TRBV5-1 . TGCGCCAGCAGCTTGACTAGTACCAATCCAGATACGCAGTATTTT CASSLTSTNPDTQYF
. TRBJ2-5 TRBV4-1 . TGCGCCAGCAGCCGCCAGGGGGGCCAAGAGACCCAGTACTTC CASSRQGGQETQYF
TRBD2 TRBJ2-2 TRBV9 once TGTGCCAGCAGCCTCGGACTAGTGGAGACCGGGGAGCTGTTTTTT CASSLGLVETGELFF
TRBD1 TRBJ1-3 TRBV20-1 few TGCAGTGCTAGAGACCGACAGGGGGCTCGTGGAAACACCATATATTTT CSARDRQGARGNTIYF
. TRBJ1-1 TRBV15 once TGTGCCACCAGCATGATGGGGGGCACTGAAGCTTTCTTT CATSMMGGTEAFF
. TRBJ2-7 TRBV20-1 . TGCAGTGCTAGAGATAGTACGGACTACTACGAGCAGTACTTC CSARDSTDYYEQYF
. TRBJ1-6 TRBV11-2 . TGTGCCAGCAGCCCTCGTCCCCTGGAACAGTATAATTCACCCCTCCACTTT CASSPRPLEQYNSPLHF
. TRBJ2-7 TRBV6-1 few TGTGCCAGCAGTGAAGACAGGACCTACGAGCAGTACTTC CASSEDRTYEQYF
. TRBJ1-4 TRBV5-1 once TGCGCCAGCGGCTTGACCGGGTCCGAGAGTGAAAAACTGTTTTTT CASGLTGSESEKLFF
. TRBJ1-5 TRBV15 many TGTGCCACCAGCAGAGAATGGGACGGCAATCAGCCCCAGCATTTT CATSREWDGNQPQHF
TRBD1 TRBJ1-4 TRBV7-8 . TGTGCCAGCAGCTTAATGGGACAGGGGGGGGAAAAACTGTTTTTT CASSLMGQGGEKLFF
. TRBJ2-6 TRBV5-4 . TGTGCCAGCAGCTTGGTAGCTCTGGGCACACGAACTGGGGCCAACGTCCTGACTTTC CASSLVALGTRTGANVLTF
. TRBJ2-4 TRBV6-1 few TGTGCCAGCAGTGTACCGGACTTCCTTCAGTACTTC CASSVPDFLQYF
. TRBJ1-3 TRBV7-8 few TGTGCCAGCAGCCCGTCCGGGCTATCAGGAAACACCATATATTTT CASSPSGLSGNTIYF